The source of this TCR beta chain is a study of control samples from healthy donors and cancer patients. The CDR3 spans 13 residues. Per the germline V gene, CDR1 is LNHDA and CDR2 is SQIVND (reference sequence). The V end lost 3 bases, the J end lost 2 bases, and 5 bases lay between the germline ends. The protocol was immunoSEQ multiplex PCR, while the TCRdb copy is restricted to in-frame clones and leaves out a portion. Of more than 85,000 clones in the sample, 90% were seen once. This chain joins TRBV19 and TRBJ2-1, with D unresolved. Sequences were obtained from blood. The origin of this receptor is a human donor in good health. The donor label of this sample is uncertain. The CDR3 reads CASSIGTYNEQFF. For the CDR3, the DNA is TGTGCCAGTAGTATTGGGACCTACAATGAGCAGTTCTTC.